This TCR beta chain was retrieved from a study of T cell clones after liver transplantation. As for the study in general: TCRbeta sequencing after a pre-transplant mixed lymphocyte reaction identified graft-donor-reactive clones, later tracked in post-transplant blood. Without induction therapy, subjects received standard immunosuppression until 12-24 months post-transplant. HCV positivity affected three of eight recipients; the rest lacked autoimmune or viral indications. Tolerance: complete withdrawal held at least one year, liver enzymes staying within twice normal.

This clone was counted at least ten times. Some clones are missing from TCRdb's copy, which holds only in-frame ones; the method was immunoSEQ multiplex PCR. The sample includes 55,000 to 75,000 clones, about two thirds of them seen just once. Germline CDR1 MNHEY, CDR2 SVGAGI. The CDR3 runs 15 residues. J lost 7 bases, V lost 2 bases, and 3 bases had no gene match. This material consisted of CD4+ T cells from blood, taken at the approximately 16-month timepoint. The V call is TRBV6-5, the J call TRBJ1-6; TRBD1 aligns across 9 bases. The clonotype was recovered from a human patient who received a liver transplant. Some T cells may be transferred from the graft donor. CDR3 in DNA: TGTGCCAGCAGTTACCGAGGACAGGGGAATTCACCCCTCCACTTT. It is translated as CASSYRGQGNSPLHF.